This TCR beta chain came from a study of T cells in Graves' hyperthyroidism and ophthalmopathy. The germline V and J ends were trimmed by 5 bases and 5 bases, with 16 bases remaining between them. The CDR3 has 14 residues. Germline CDR1 is MGHRA and CDR2 is YSYEKL. Overall study results and limits: Most thyroid clonotypes expanded above 0.001 appeared in blood too. Ophthalmopathy cases were set apart from stable hyperthyroidism by a 13 V-J model. Model output signaled ophthalmopathy a median roughly six months ahead of onset.

RNA transcripts provided the source from which TCR beta CDR3 regions were amplified. The HTBI primer set drove a first-round RT-PCR of the TCR CDR3. In TCRdb, the multiplex PCR reads were re-called with MiXCR into one record per CDR3 protein. Of 450,000 to 700,000 distinct CDR3 sequences in the sample, more than 45% were seen once. This clonotype was seen many times. Its antigen is not identified. The TCR was taken from an adult woman with Graves' disease, either hyperthyroidism or ophthalmopathy (not recorded which). V gene TRBV4-1 combines with J gene TRBJ2-7, with D perhaps matching TRBD1 (6 bases). The sample taken for sequencing was peripheral blood or thyroid tissue (not recorded which). The CDR3 spells CASSTRQEKDEQYF. In DNA, the CDR3 is TGCGCCAGCAGCACCCGACAGGAAAAGGACGAGCAGTACTTC.